The clone carrying this T cell receptor (beta chain) rates as medium-sized. Its cognate antigen is unknown. Full-length variable regions came from constant-region reverse primers plus semi-nested Nested Universal Primer A PCR. TCRdb re-called the 5' RACE reads through MiXCR, storing one row per CDR3 protein. The sample contains around 9,600 distinct CDR3 sequences, around 31% of which appear only once. This CDR3 has 14 residues. V was shortened by 3 bases and J by 4 bases, with 10 bases between the two germline ends. Germline V gene sequence: CDR1 KGHSH, CDR2 LQKENI. Tregs were sorted as CD4+CD25+CD127-/low cells. Findings and caveats of the study: In terms of TCR gene usage, tumor memory CD4+ T cells clustered together with blood and lymph node memory CD4+ cells, as well as with lymph node naive CD4+ cells. The larger-cohort validation was restricted to a single TCR beta V-J rearrangement rather than whole repertoires. Tumor Treg TCRs overlapped most with tumor naive CD4+ cells.

The sequence came from a female donor with breast cancer. V usage is TRBV18 and J usage is TRBJ1-3, with D perhaps matching TRBD1 (6 bases). Sequenced input: Tregs sorted from blood. CDR3 nucleotides: TGTGCCAGCTCACCTACAGGGATCGGAAACACCATATATTTT. Residues: CASSPTGIGNTIYF.